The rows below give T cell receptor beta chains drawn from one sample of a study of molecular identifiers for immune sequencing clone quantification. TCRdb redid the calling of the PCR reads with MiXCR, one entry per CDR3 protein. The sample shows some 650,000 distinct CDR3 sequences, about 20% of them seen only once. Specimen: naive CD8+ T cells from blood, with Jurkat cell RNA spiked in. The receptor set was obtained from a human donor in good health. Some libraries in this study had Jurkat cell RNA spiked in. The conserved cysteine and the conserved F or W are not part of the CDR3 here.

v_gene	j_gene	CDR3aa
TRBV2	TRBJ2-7	ASSPTLGIGEQY
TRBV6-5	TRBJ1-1	ASSTGQGALSNTEAF
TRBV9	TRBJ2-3	ASSVGTVSTDTQY
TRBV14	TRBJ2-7	ASSQSHEQY
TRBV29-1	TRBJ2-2	SVSLAGGGTGELF
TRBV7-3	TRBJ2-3	ASSAGTSDLTDTQY
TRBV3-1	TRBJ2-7	ASSPKKPGRWGEQY
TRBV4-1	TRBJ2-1	ASSQLLNNEQF
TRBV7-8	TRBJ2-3	ASSLTSGVTDTQY
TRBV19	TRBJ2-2	ASSLSWDSTLTGELF
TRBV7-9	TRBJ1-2	ASSHQDNYGYT
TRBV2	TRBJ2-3	ASAGTDGGTDTQY
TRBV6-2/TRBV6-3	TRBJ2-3	ASSYLSSRAEDTQY
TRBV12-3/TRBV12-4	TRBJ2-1	ASSPAESGFLQF
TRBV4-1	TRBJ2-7	ASSQDDLLGEQY
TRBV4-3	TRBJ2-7	ASSQDRQGIYYEQY
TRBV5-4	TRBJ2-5	ASSPGTTLDLETQY
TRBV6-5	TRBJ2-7	ASSYNDYEQY
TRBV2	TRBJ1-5	ASSPGTSNQPQH
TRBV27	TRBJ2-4	ASSDGVLAKNIQY
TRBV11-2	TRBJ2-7	ASSLPSASLNEQY
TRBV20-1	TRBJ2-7	SAREFWEQY
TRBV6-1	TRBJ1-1	ASSEASGEYTEAF
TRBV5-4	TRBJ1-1	ASGLPGFEAF
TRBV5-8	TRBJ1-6	ASPGPRHSPLH
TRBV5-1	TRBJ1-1	ASSLEGRDEAF
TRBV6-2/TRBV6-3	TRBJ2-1	ASSPTGGSNEQF
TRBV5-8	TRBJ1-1	AGNFLPGHHPGYTEAF